The 27 T cell receptor beta chains below come from one sample, sequenced in a study of blood T cells in healthy people across ages. A J-beta primer mix and a sample-barcoded 5' primer were used in a second PCR of about 6 to 12 cycles. TCRdb processed the 5' RACE reads anew with MiXCR; each CDR3 protein has one entry. The sample carries fewer than 650,000 distinct CDR3 sequences, around 27% recorded once. The same sample was also used in a study of T cells of mothers and their children.

The sequenced material came from blood. These receptors were obtained from a boy younger than 10 in good health.

Ten or more counts support this clonotype. The genes are TRBV14 and TRBJ2-7; TRBD1 is a possible D gene (5 bases). The V end lost 5 bases, the J end lost 1 base, and 9 bases lay between the germline ends. The CDR3 runs to 13 residues. CDR1 is SGHDN and CDR2 is FVKESK in the germline V gene. The CDR3 loop is CASSLNRSYEQYF. The CDR3, as DNA: TGTGCCAGCAGCTTAAACAGGTCCTACGAGCAGTACTTC. The full variable domain, in which reference TRBV14 and TRBJ2-7 provide the parts outside the CDR3, is EAGVTQFPSHSVIEKGQTVTLRCDPISGHDNLYWYRRVMGKEIKFLLHFVKESKQDESGMPNNRFLAERTGGTYSTLKVQPAELEDSGVYFCASSLNRSYEQYFGPGTRLTVT.

This clonotype was observed a few times. The V call is TRBV29-1, the J call TRBJ2-7; no clear D gene. Germline assignment: CDR1 SQVTM and CDR2 ANQGSEA. This CDR3 has 10 amino acids. Trimming took off 5 bases at V and 9 bases at J, with 11 bases between the two ends. CDR3 protein: CSVTSERQYF. Written as DNA, the CDR3 is TGCAGCGTTACTTCAGAGAGGCAGTACTTC.

V is TRBV28 and J is TRBJ2-5, with TRBD2 matching 7 bases. Germline trimming cut 0 bases from V and 2 bases from J; bases unmatched to any gene: 6. The CDR3 loop spans 16 amino acids. Germline CDR1 reads MDHEN; CDR2 reads SYDVKM. The CDR3 reads CASSLWASGEQETQYF. CDR3 nucleotides: TGTGCCAGCAGTTTATGGGCTAGCGGAGAACAAGAGACCCAGTACTTC.

This chain joins TRBV6-5 and TRBJ2-5; 9 nucleotides line up with TRBD1. The end of the DNA fits TRBJ2-7 better, so the J call may be wrong. The V gene's germline CDR1 is MNHEY and CDR2 SVGAGI. The CDR3 is 15 residues long. CDR3 in DNA: TGTGCCAGCAGTCGGAGCTTGGGACAGGGCTACGAGCAGTACTTC. It yields the protein CASSRSLGQGYEQYF.

The chain links TRBV10-3 to TRBJ1-4, with 9 bases matching TRBD1. V was clipped by 6 bases and J by 10 bases; unmatched bases: 9. Germline V gene data show CDR1 as ENHRY and CDR2 as SYGVKD. The CDR3 spans 14 residues. The CDR3 is CAISPDRGNGKLFF. DNA for the CDR3: TGTGCCATCAGCCCTGACAGGGGGAACGGAAAACTGTTTTTT.

This clonotype was observed a handful of times. CDR3 residues: CASSQEVSGHTEAFF. The CDR3 bases are TGCGCCAGCAGCCAAGAGGTGTCCGGCCACACTGAAGCTTTCTTT. The chain has TRBV4-3 and TRBJ1-1; D unresolved. Trimming left V 0 bases short and J 3 bases short, with 11 bases between. CDR1 LGHNA and CDR2 YSLEER come from the germline V gene. The CDR3 covers 15 residues.

A few counts support this clonotype. As DNA, the CDR3 is TGTGCCAGCAGCCAAGACTGGGTCGGAGATACGCAGTATTTT. Its translation is CASSQDWVGDTQYF. V gene TRBV14 combines with J gene TRBJ2-3; D unresolved. V was cut by 0 bases and J by 5 bases, with 9 bases left in between. Looked up from germline, CDR1 is SGHDN and CDR2 is FVKESK. This CDR3 spans 14 amino acids.

CDR3 DNA: TGCGCCAGCAGCTTGGAAGGGAATCGCGGCTACACCTTC. It specifies CASSLEGNRGYTF. The V call is TRBV5-1, the J call TRBJ1-2, with no clear D. CDR3 length: 13 amino acids. V lost 0 bases to trimming and J lost 8 bases, with 11 bases between them. CDR1 is SGHRS, CDR2 YFSETQ, per germline.

V usage is TRBV2 and J usage is TRBJ1-2; the D gene is possibly TRBD1 (5 bases). Trimming shortened V by 6 bases and J by 4 bases, and 12 bases separated the two germline ends. Germline V gene data show CDR1 as SNHLY and CDR2 as FYNNEI. There are 13 residues in the CDR3. CDR3 protein: CASRAQGGYGYTF. Written as DNA, the CDR3 is TGTGCCAGCAGGGCCCAGGGCGGCTATGGCTACACCTTC.

The chain recombines TRBV27 with TRBJ1-4; D not certain. Germline V CDR1 and CDR2: MNHEY, SMNVEV (reference sequence). This CDR3 has 15 residues. Trimming shortened V by 0 bases and J by 4 bases, and 9 bases separated the two germline ends. CDR3 DNA: TGTGCCAGCAGTTTATCCGCAGGCGGTAATGAAAAACTGTTTTTT. This sequence encodes CASSLSAGGNEKLFF.

This clonotype showed up just a few times. The chain couples TRBV7-2 to TRBJ1-1; tentatively, D is TRBD1 (5 bases). Trimming left V 10 bases short and J 3 bases short, with 12 bases between. CDR1 and CDR2 from the germline V gene are SGHTA and FQGNSA. The CDR3 consists of 12 residues. CDR3 in DNA: TGTGCCACCTTCAAGACAGACACTGAAGCTTTCTTT. This sequence encodes CATFKTDTEAFF.

This rearrangement joins TRBV5-1 to TRBJ1-1, with unresolved D. With 4 bases removed from V and 5 bases from J, the gap between germline ends came to 15 bases. The CDR3 sequence is 14 residues long. CDR1 is SGHRS and CDR2 is YFSETQ in the germline V gene. CDR3 DNA sequence: TGCGCCAGCAGCCCCCTTTGGGGTTGGACTGAAGCTTTCTTT. Amino acid sequence: CASSPLWGWTEAFF.

The chain joins TRBV7-2 to TRBJ1-4, with 10 positions matching TRBD1. Per the germline V gene, CDR1 is SGHTA and CDR2 is FQGNSA. The CDR3 consists of 17 residues. V was clipped by 5 bases and J by 0 bases; unmatched bases: 6. The CDR3: CASSRTGGTATNEKLFF. CDR3 nucleotides: TGTGCCAGCAGCCGGACAGGGGGTACCGCAACTAATGAAAAACTGTTTTTT.

This clonotype occurred many times. The rearrangement uses TRBV5-6 and TRBJ1-2; D unresolved. In germline, CDR1 is SGHDT, CDR2 YYEEEE. This CDR3 is built from 12 residues. Trimming took off 5 bases at V and 8 bases at J, with 13 bases between the two ends. DNA for the CDR3: TGTGCCAGCAGTTTAAGAGGGTACGGCTACACCTTC. Encoded protein: CASSLRGYGYTF.

The rearrangement uses TRBV9 and TRBJ1-2; D is possibly TRBD1 (6 bases). V lost 7 bases to trimming and J lost 4 bases, with 14 bases between them. Germline V lookup: CDR1 SGDLS, CDR2 YYNGEE. This CDR3 contains 13 residues. In nucleotides, the CDR3 is TGTGCCAGCTCCGGGGGGGCCCCCTATGGCTACACCTTC. Its protein is CASSGGAPYGYTF.

The V gene is TRBV7-2, the J gene TRBJ2-1, with 7 nucleotides matching TRBD1. CDR3 size: 16 residues. Germline lookup yields CDR1 SGHTA and CDR2 FQGNSA. Trimming removed 5 bases from V and 4 bases from J; junction bases left unmatched: 11. CDR3 region: CASSPLPRGIYNEQFF. CDR3 in DNA: TGTGCCAGCAGCCCCCTGCCCAGGGGGATATACAATGAGCAGTTCTTC.

This clonotype was counted between two and nine times. V gene TRBV27 combines with J gene TRBJ2-5, with 9 bases aligning to TRBD2. The DNA end lines up better with TRBJ2-1; the J call may be wrong. This CDR3 is built from 16 residues. Germline lookup yields CDR1 MNHEY and CDR2 SMNVEV (reference sequence). For the CDR3, the DNA is TGTGCCAGCAGTCCCCCCGGGCGGGGGGGCTTCAATGAGCAGTTCTTC. Its translation is CASSPPGRGGFNEQFF.

In regard to this clonotype: Relative to the germline gene, one junction end is altered; a read error may explain this. The genes are TRBV5-1 and TRBJ2-1; perhaps TRBD2 as D (6 bases). There are 13 residues in the CDR3. Germline-derived CDR1 and CDR2 are SGHRS and YFSETQ. For the CDR3, the DNA is TGCGCCGGCAGCCCAGGAGGGGTGAATGAGCAGTTCTTC. This encodes CAGSPGGVNEQFF.

The chain links TRBV7-2 to TRBJ1-2; D is undetermined. CDR3 length equals 15 residues. CDR1 is SGHTA and CDR2 is FQGNSA in the germline V gene. V lost 5 bases to trimming and J lost 4 bases, with 17 bases between them. CDR3 region: CASSPPPGFTYGYTF. The CDR3 DNA is TGTGCCAGCAGCCCTCCCCCGGGATTCACCTATGGCTACACCTTC.

The chain's CDR3 is CASSRYRGTEAFF. The CDR3 DNA is TGTGCCAGCAGCAGATACCGAGGAACTGAAGCTTTCTTT. The chain has TRBV27 and TRBJ1-1; no firm D call. CDR1 MNHEY and CDR2 SMNVEV come from the germline V gene (reference sequence). Between the trimmed V and J ends, which lost 6 bases and 5 bases, there was a span of 13 bases. The CDR3 totals 13 residues.

The chain recombines TRBV10-3 with TRBJ1-1; no definite D call. Germline CDR1 reads ENHRY; CDR2 reads SYGVKD. The V gene lost 2 bases and the J gene lost 0 bases, with 7 bases spanning the gap. The CDR3 spans 14 residues. CDR3 sequence reads: CAISELGMNTEAFF. In nucleotides, the CDR3 is TGTGCCATCAGTGAGCTGGGGATGAACACTGAAGCTTTCTTT.

J is TRBJ1-2 and V is TRBV7-2; 8 nucleotides agree with TRBD1. Germline CDR1 and CDR2: SGHTA and FQGNSA. Germline trimming cut 2 bases from V and 7 bases from J; bases unmatched to any gene: 9. The CDR3 spans 15 residues. The CDR3 nucleotides are TGTGCCAGCAGCTTACCGCAGGGGGCGATTGGTGGCTACACCTTC. It specifies CASSLPQGAIGGYTF.

This clonotype was observed many times. V and J are TRBV7-9 and TRBJ2-6; D not resolved. Deletions cut 5 bases from V and 0 bases from J, with 11 bases between. Germline CDR1 is SEHNR and CDR2 is FQNEAQ (reference sequence). This CDR3 is built from 16 residues. CDR3 coding DNA: TGTGCCAGCAGCCCGGCTTCGGCCTCTGGGGCCAACGTCCTGACTTTC. The encoded protein is CASSPASASGANVLTF.

The chain joins TRBV12-3 or TRBV12-4 to TRBJ2-7; the D gene is possibly TRBD2 (7 bases). The V end was cut by 3 bases, the J end by 7 bases, with 16 bases between. The CDR3 has 14 residues. The CDR3 coding sequence is TGTGCCAGCAGTTTTGGAGGGGGGGTAGGGGAGCAGTACTTC. Protein: CASSFGGGVGEQYF.

This chain uses TRBV12-3 or TRBV12-4 with TRBJ1-6; D unclear. Deletions cut 3 bases from V and 7 bases from J, with 7 bases between. The CDR3 has 13 amino acids. CDR3 protein: CASSFKGNSPLHF. The CDR3 nucleotides are TGTGCCAGCAGTTTCAAGGGCAATTCACCCCTCCACTTT.

This clonotype has a handful of counts. The chain uses TRBV29-1 and TRBJ2-7; the D is unclear. Trimming removed 3 bases from V and 0 bases from J, with 6 bases in between. The CDR3 extends over 12 amino acids. Germline CDR1 reads SQVTM; CDR2 reads ANQGSEA. This chain's CDR3 is CSVEGFSYEQYF. The CDR3, as DNA: TGCAGCGTTGAGGGGTTCTCCTACGAGCAGTACTTC.

This chain uses TRBV20-1 with TRBJ2-5; 7 bases match TRBD2. The V gene's germline CDR1 is DFQATT and CDR2 SNEGSKA (reference sequence). This CDR3 has 14 amino acids. With V trimmed by 7 bases and J by 1 base, 9 bases remained unmatched. CDR3 coding DNA: TGCAGTGTCATTAGGGAGGGCGGCCAAGAGACCCAGTACTTC. It codes for CSVIREGGQETQYF.